This entry lists 14 T cell receptor beta chains sequenced from one sample in a study of shared clonotypes between healthy human individuals. Terminally differentiated effector memory CD45RA+ cells were excluded from the naive CD8 cells, which were CD45RO-negative and positively selected for CCR7. Sequencing was performed with immunoSEQ multiplex PCR; in TCRdb, only in-frame clones are kept and a portion is missing. The sample records 550,000 to 750,000 clones, 90% to 95% being singletons. Sequencing was done on a sample of naive CD8+ T cells sorted from blood. The receptor source for this set is a young man in good health.

This rearrangement joins TRBV27 to TRBJ2-7; TRBD1 aligns across 7 bases. The germline CDR1 and CDR2 sequences are MNHEY and SMNVEV (reference sequence). The trim removed 4 bases at V and 2 bases at J, leaving 11 bases unmatched. The length of the CDR3 is 16 residues. DNA of the CDR3: TGTGCCAGCAGTTCCCTCTTCAGGGGACAGACCTACGAGCAGTACTTC. As protein: CASSSLFRGQTYEQYF.

The chain uses TRBV5-1 and TRBJ2-5, with 8 bases matching TRBD2. Germline V gene data show CDR1 as SGHRS and CDR2 as YFSETQ. Trimming took 4 bases from V and 2 from J; bases not matched to a gene: 4. The CDR3 spans 14 residues. In DNA, the CDR3 is TGCGCCAGCAGCGCCACTAGCGGACAAGAGACCCAGTACTTC. Residues: CASSATSGQETQYF.

The rearrangement uses TRBV27 and TRBJ2-7; 13 bases line up with TRBD2. The CDR3 has 14 residues. The germline V gene has CDR1 MNHEY and CDR2 SMNVEV (reference sequence). J lost 9 bases, V lost 4 bases, and 6 bases had no gene match. CDR3: CASSSTSGRGPQYF. CDR3 DNA sequence: TGTGCCAGCAGTTCCACTAGCGGGAGGGGCCCGCAGTACTTC.

The V and J genes are TRBV19 and TRBJ2-6; D is undetermined. The CDR3 is made up of 16 amino acids. The ends were cut back, 7 bases at V and 0 bases at J, with 13 bases in the middle. Germline-derived CDR1 and CDR2 are LNHDA and SQIVND (reference sequence). CDR3: CASTLGSPSGANVLTF. DNA of the CDR3: TGTGCCAGTACCCTCGGAAGCCCCTCTGGGGCCAACGTCCTGACTTTC.

V is TRBV23-1 and J is TRBJ2-1; 9 nucleotides align to TRBD1. TRBV23-1 is marked as an open reading frame, function uncertain. Unmatched junction bases numbered 5, after V lost 7 bases and J lost 4 bases. The CDR3 loop spans 14 amino acids. CDR3 sequence: CASKGTGQYNEQFF. The CDR3 DNA sequence: TGCGCCAGCAAGGGGACAGGGCAGTACAATGAGCAGTTCTTC.

The chain is built from TRBV5-1 and TRBJ2-1; no clear D. CDR1 SGHRS and CDR2 YFSETQ come from the germline V gene. The germline V and J ends were trimmed by 0 bases and 8 bases, with 12 bases remaining between them. The CDR3 extends over 14 amino acids. CDR3 amino acids: CASSLGSSMYEQFF. For the CDR3, the DNA is TGCGCCAGCAGCTTGGGGTCAAGTATGTATGAGCAGTTCTTC.

The chain joins TRBV27 to TRBJ1-5; 10 positions match TRBD1. In germline, CDR1 is MNHEY, CDR2 SMNVEV (reference sequence). CDR3 length equals 15 residues. Trimming took 5 bases from V and 7 from J; bases not matched to a gene: 8. The CDR3 nucleotides are TGTGCCAGCAGTATTGGACAGGGGGTAACCCAGCCCCAGCATTTT. Its protein product is CASSIGQGVTQPQHF.

The chain has TRBV27 and TRBJ2-2; unclear D gene. The V end lost 2 bases, the J end lost 2 bases, and 12 bases lay between the germline ends. CDR3 length: 16 amino acids. The germline CDR1 and CDR2 sequences are MNHEY and SMNVEV (reference sequence). CDR3 amino acids: CASSLAYTVNTGELFF. The DNA of the CDR3 is TGTGCCAGCAGTTTAGCCTACACGGTTAACACCGGGGAGCTGTTTTTT.

This chain joins TRBV4-1 and TRBJ2-1; the D gene is possibly TRBD2 (7 bases). Germline CDR1 reads MGHRA; CDR2 reads YSYEKL. Trimming took 2 bases from V and 1 from J, leaving 9 bases between them. The CDR3 has 15 amino acids. The CDR3 DNA reads as TGCGCCAGCAGCCAAAGCGGGACATCCTACAATGAGCAGTTCTTC. It translates to CASSQSGTSYNEQFF.

This clone was counted a single time. The chain uses TRBV27 and TRBJ2-7; D call uncertain. The germline gives CDR1 MNHEY, CDR2 SMNVEV (reference sequence). V was trimmed by 8 bases and J by 2 bases, leaving 19 bases between them. This CDR3 contains 15 residues. CDR3 nucleotide sequence: TGTGCCAGCCCTTCGGGTCTACCCTTTACCTACGAGCAGTACTTC. This encodes CASPSGLPFTYEQYF.

The rearrangement joins TRBV6-1 to TRBJ2-1; D may be TRBD1 (6 bases). CDR3 length: 15 residues. Germline values: CDR1 MNHNS, CDR2 SASEGT. Deletions cut 6 bases from V and 2 bases from J, with 14 bases between. CDR3 amino acids: CASRPGDETYNEQFF. CDR3 sequence (DNA): TGTGCCAGCAGACCAGGGGACGAGACCTACAATGAGCAGTTCTTC.

This chain joins TRBV7-2 and TRBJ2-7; no definite D call. The germline V gene encodes CDR1 SGHTA and CDR2 FQGNSA. The CDR3 loop spans 13 amino acids. V shed 6 bases and J shed 3 bases, with 12 bases lying between them. CDR3 nucleotides: TGTGCCAGCAGGCCAACAAATTACTACGAGCAGTACTTC. This sequence encodes CASRPTNYYEQYF. Full variable domain (missing parts from reference TRBV7-2 and TRBJ2-7): GAGVSQSPSNKVTEKGKDVELRCDPISGHTALYWYRQSLGQGLEFLIYFQGNSAPDKSGLPSDRFSAERTGGSVSTLTIQRTQQEDSAVYLCASRPTNYYEQYFGPGTRLTVT.

This clone was counted once. J is TRBJ1-3 and V is TRBV7-6; D gene ambiguous. The germline gives CDR1 SGHVS, CDR2 FNYEAQ. V was pared by 1 base and J by 0 bases, with 13 bases between. The CDR3 extends over 17 amino acids. CDR3 DNA: TGTGCCAGCAGCTTAGAGCCTAGCACTACCTCTGGAAACACCATATATTTT. Translation gives CASSLEPSTTSGNTIYF.

The genes are TRBV28 and TRBJ2-7; no clear D gene. The CDR3 covers 12 residues. Between the trimmed V and J ends, which lost 1 base and 7 bases, there was a span of 8 bases. Germline CDR1 is MDHEN and CDR2 is SYDVKM. The CDR3 sequence: CASSLYPEEQYF. The CDR3, as DNA: TGTGCCAGCAGTTTATACCCCGAAGAGCAGTACTTC.